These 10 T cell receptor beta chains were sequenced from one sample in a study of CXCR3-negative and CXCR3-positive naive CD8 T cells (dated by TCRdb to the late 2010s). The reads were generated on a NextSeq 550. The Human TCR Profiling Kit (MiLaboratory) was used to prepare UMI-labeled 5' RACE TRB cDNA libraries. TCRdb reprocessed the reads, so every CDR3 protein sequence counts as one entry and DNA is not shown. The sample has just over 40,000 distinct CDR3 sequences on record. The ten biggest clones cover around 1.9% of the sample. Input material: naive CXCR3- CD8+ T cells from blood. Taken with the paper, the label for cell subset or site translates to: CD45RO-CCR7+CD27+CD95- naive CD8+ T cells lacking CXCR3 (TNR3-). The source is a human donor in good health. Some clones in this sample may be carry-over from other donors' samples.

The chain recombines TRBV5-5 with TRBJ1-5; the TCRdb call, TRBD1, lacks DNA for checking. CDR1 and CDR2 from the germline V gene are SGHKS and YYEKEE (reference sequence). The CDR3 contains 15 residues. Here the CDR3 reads CASSLVGASNQPQHF.

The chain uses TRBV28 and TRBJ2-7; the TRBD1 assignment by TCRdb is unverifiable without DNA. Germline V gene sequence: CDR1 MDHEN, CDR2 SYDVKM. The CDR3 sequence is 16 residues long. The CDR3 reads CAGSYRDRELPYEQYF.

The CDR3 sequence: CASSSGSTDTQYF. The chain couples TRBV4-3 to TRBJ2-3. The CDR3 totals 13 residues. In germline, CDR1 is LGHNA, CDR2 YSLEER.

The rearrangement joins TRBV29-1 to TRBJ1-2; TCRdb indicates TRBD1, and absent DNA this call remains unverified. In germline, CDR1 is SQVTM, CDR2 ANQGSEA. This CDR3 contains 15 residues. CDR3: CSVGTGQGPNYGYTF.

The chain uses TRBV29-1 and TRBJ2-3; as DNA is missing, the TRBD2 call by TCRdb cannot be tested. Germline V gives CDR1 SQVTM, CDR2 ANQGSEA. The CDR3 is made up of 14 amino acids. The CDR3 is CSVELALPADTQYF.

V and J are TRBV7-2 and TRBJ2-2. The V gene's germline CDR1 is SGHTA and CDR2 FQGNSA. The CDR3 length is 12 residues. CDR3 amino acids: CASSFGPGELFF.

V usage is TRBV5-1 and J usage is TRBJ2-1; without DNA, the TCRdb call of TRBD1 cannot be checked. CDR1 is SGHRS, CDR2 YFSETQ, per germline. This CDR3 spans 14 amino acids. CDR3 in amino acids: CASTKGGGYNEQFF. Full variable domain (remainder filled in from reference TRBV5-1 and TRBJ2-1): KAGVTQTPRYLIKTRGQQVTLSCSPISGHRSVSWYQQTPGQGLQFLFEYFSETQRNKGNFPGRFSGRQFSNSRSEMNVSTLELGDSALYLCASTKGGGYNEQFFGPGTRLTVL.

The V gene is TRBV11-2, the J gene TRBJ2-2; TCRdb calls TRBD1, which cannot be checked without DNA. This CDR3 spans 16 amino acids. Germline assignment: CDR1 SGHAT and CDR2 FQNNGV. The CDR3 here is CASSYSDRMNTGELFF.

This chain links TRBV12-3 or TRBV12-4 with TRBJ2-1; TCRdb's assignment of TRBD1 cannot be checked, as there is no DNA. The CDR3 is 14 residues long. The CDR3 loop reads CASSQGQVYNEQFF.

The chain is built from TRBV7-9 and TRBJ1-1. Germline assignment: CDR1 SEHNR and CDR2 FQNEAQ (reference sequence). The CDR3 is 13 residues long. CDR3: CASSLVSHRRAFF.